This T cell receptor beta chain was observed in a study of cytomegalovirus exposure and HLA in healthy donors. The CDR3 covers 14 residues. The ends were cut back, 0 bases at V and 3 bases at J, with 9 bases in the middle. Germline V gene data show CDR1 as LNHDA and CDR2 as SQIVND (reference sequence). Amplification used 60 Vbeta primers and 13 Jbeta primers. Data came from immunoSEQ multiplex PCR; TCRdb stores just in-frame clones and leaves some out. The profile shows 120,000 or so clones, about 80% of them singletons. This TCR derives from a man aged 25-45 years in good health and CMV-seropositive. The sequencing input was PBMCs. V is TRBV19 and J is TRBJ2-7; D ambiguous. The chain's CDR3 is CASSIDPSYYEQYF. As DNA, the CDR3 is TGTGCCAGTAGTATAGATCCCTCCTACTACGAGCAGTACTTC. Together with reference TRBV19 and TRBJ2-7, the CDR3 gives the full variable domain: DGGITQSPKYLFRKEGQNVTLSCEQNLNHDAMYWYRQDPGQGLRLIYYSQIVNDFQKGDIAEGYSVSREKKESFPLTVTSAQKNPTAFYLCASSIDPSYYEQYFGPGTRLTVT.